These T cell receptor beta chains were read from a single sample in a study of blood T cell repertoires in COVID-19. Here immunoSEQ multiplex PCR was the method, and the copy in TCRdb shows in-frame clones only, minus some. The table has under 200,000 clones, roughly 85% seen once. Material for sequencing was PBMCs or T cells enriched from blood (not recorded which). Receptor source: a woman in her seventies in a cohort exposed to, infected with or recovered from COVID-19 (not recorded which). Each CDR3 is given without its conserved first and last residue. A D gene is named only where the DNA matches it firmly. Clone size is not always given. Where it is, it says once, few, many or a class for expanded clones.

size: .
V: TRBV2
D: TRBD1
J: TRBJ2-7
CDR3: ASSSTGVGEQY

size: .
V: TRBV11-1
D: TRBD2
J: TRBJ2-7
CDR3: ASSFYGTSLGEQY

size: .
V: TRBV5-1
D: TRBD1
J: TRBJ2-5
CDR3: ASSLAGTGIEETQY

size: .
V: TRBV5-5
D: .
J: TRBJ1-4
CDR3: ASEDRPNEKLF

size: .
V: TRBV27
D: TRBD2
J: TRBJ2-1
CDR3: ASRESLAASNEQF

size: .
V: TRBV7-2
D: .
J: TRBJ2-7
CDR3: ASSLNYGYEQY

size: .
V: TRBV5-1
D: TRBD1
J: TRBJ1-4
CDR3: ASSRTGQTNEKLF

size: .
V: TRBV18
D: .
J: TRBJ2-3
CDR3: ASLQGRTSTDTQY

size: .
V: TRBV3-1/TRBV3-2
D: TRBD1
J: TRBJ1-1
CDR3: ASSPRGDTEAF

size: .
V: TRBV6-5
D: TRBD2
J: TRBJ2-1
CDR3: ASSSQAGALYNEQF

size: .
V: TRBV6-5
D: .
J: TRBJ1-6
CDR3: ASSYRNSPLH

size: .
V: TRBV4-1
D: .
J: TRBJ1-6
CDR3: ASSQELGRWGQDTTPLH

size: .
V: TRBV7-8
D: .
J: TRBJ1-3
CDR3: ASSPTRGVGGNTIY

size: .
V: TRBV7-6
D: TRBD2
J: TRBJ2-3
CDR3: ASSKYGTTSTDTQY

size: .
V: TRBV20-1
D: .
J: TRBJ2-7
CDR3: SAVRLYEQY

size: few
V: TRBV7-6
D: .
J: TRBJ1-1
CDR3: ASSPTANTEAF

size: .
V: TRBV6-5
D: TRBD2
J: TRBJ2-4
CDR3: ASRSGGAKNIQY

size: .
V: TRBV28
D: TRBD1
J: TRBJ2-3
CDR3: ASSSTGVADTQY

size: .
V: TRBV5-1
D: TRBD1
J: TRBJ1-3
CDR3: ASSLLPHRDSSGNTIY

size: .
V: TRBV10-2
D: .
J: TRBJ1-4
CDR3: ASRRGLSEKLF

size: .
V: TRBV5-4
D: TRBD1
J: TRBJ1-4
CDR3: ASSFGGGGDEKLF

size: .
V: TRBV28
D: .
J: TRBJ1-2
CDR3: ASAVSGGNGYT